The 30 T cell receptor beta chains listed next were all sequenced from one sample in a study of post-analysis software for immune sequencing data. Unique molecular identifiers tagged the TCR beta cDNA libraries. TCRdb redid the calling of the PCR reads with MiXCR, one entry per CDR3 protein. Here the sample spans around 150,000 distinct CDR3 sequences, around 34% being singletons. The source was blood, collected after autologous hematopoietic stem cell transplantation. These receptor sequences come from a girl aged 10 to 17 with multiple sclerosis.

This clonotype has at least ten counts. This rearrangement joins TRBV5-5 to TRBJ2-7; TRBD2 agrees at 12 bases. The CDR3 covers 15 residues. The trim removed 0 bases at V and 4 bases at J, leaving 2 bases unmatched. From germline, CDR1 is SGHKS and CDR2 YYEKEE (reference sequence). CDR3 nucleotide sequence: TGTGCCAGCAGCTTGGCCGGGACTAGCGGGTACGAGCAGTACTTC. This translates into CASSLAGTSGYEQYF. Variable domain in full (rest from reference TRBV5-5 and TRBJ2-7): DAGVTQSPTHLIKTRGQQVTLRCSPISGHKSVSWYQQVLGQGPQFIFQYYEKEERGRGNFPDRFSARQFPNYSSELNVNALLLGDSALYLCASSLAGTSGYEQYFGPGTRLTVT.

This clonotype has just a few counts. The rearrangement uses TRBV6-5 and TRBJ2-7, with D unresolved. Matching the DNA end better, TRBJ2-5 makes the J call doubtful. From germline, CDR1 is MNHEY and CDR2 SVGAGI. The CDR3 covers 13 residues. The CDR3 DNA is TGTGCCAGCAGACGGATAAGTCAAGAGACCCAGTACTTC. It translates to CASRRISQETQYF.

V gene TRBV10-3 combines with J gene TRBJ1-2, with 8 positions matching TRBD1. The CDR3 runs to 14 residues. V shed 8 bases and J 4 bases; nucleotides not matched to a gene: 9. CDR1 and CDR2 (germline): ENHRY, SYGVKD. CDR3 coding DNA: TGTGCCATCGGACAGGGCCGCTCGGGCTATGGCTACACCTTC. It codes for CAIGQGRSGYGYTF.

The chain recombines TRBV2 with TRBJ2-1; D ambiguous. Germline V gene data show CDR1 as SNHLY and CDR2 as FYNNEI. The V and J ends lost 8 bases and 10 bases respectively, with 15 bases between them. The length of the CDR3 is 12 residues. The CDR3 bases are TGTGCCAGCCTAGAAGCAGAAGTCGAGCAGTTCTTC. This sequence encodes CASLEAEVEQFF.

Points on this clonotype: A much larger clone lies one base from this, so it may be a read error. The V and J genes are TRBV28 and TRBJ2-4; TRBD2 is a possible D gene (6 bases). Looked up from germline, CDR1 is MDHEN and CDR2 is SYDVKM. The CDR3 has 15 amino acids. V lost 4 bases and J 0 bases, leaving 10 bases between the germline ends. The DNA of the CDR3 is TGTGCCAGCAGTTCTAGCGACTTAGCCAAAAACATTCAGTACTTC. Its translation is CASSSSDLAKNIQYF.

This clonotype was observed a handful of times. This chain connects TRBV5-7 to TRBJ2-4, with 11 bases matching TRBD1. TRBV5-7 is recorded as an ORF, its role being uncertain. The junction had 2 bases not matched to a gene; V was cut back by 4 bases and J by 5 bases. This CDR3 has 14 amino acids. The CDR3 loop reads CASSGDRGENIQYF. The DNA for the CDR3 is TGTGCCAGCAGCGGGGACAGGGGGGAAAACATTCAGTACTTC.

This clonotype was seen repeatedly, ten times or more. The chain uses TRBV6-5 and TRBJ1-2; 7 nucleotides line up with TRBD1. This CDR3 contains 13 residues. The ends lost 6 bases at V and 4 bases at J; junction bases unmatched: 5. Germline V gene data show CDR1 as MNHEY and CDR2 as SVGAGI. The CDR3 sequence: CASSQTGPYGYTF. CDR3 DNA sequence: TGTGCCAGCAGCCAGACAGGGCCCTATGGCTACACCTTC.

Concerning this clonotype itself: A junction boundary mismatches the germline segment, possibly from a read error. The chain carries TRBV10-3 and TRBJ2-1, with D possibly being TRBD1 or TRBD2 (6 bases each). The CDR3 spans 14 residues. CDR1 is ENHRY and CDR2 is SYGVKD in the germline V gene. This CDR3 reads CAISESGGYNEQFF. The DNA of the CDR3 is TGTGCCATCAGTGAGTCGGGGGGCTACAACGAGCAGTTCTTC.

J is TRBJ2-5 and V is TRBV28, with 12 bases aligning to TRBD2. Unmatched junction bases numbered 5, after V lost 4 bases and J lost 5 bases. This CDR3 region has 15 residues. The V gene's germline CDR1 is MDHEN and CDR2 SYDVKM. The CDR3 loop is CASSSASGREETQYF. The CDR3 DNA reads as TGTGCCAGCAGTTCCGCTAGCGGGAGGGAGGAGACCCAGTACTTC.

At least ten counts were recorded for this clonotype. The V and J genes are TRBV9 and TRBJ1-2; a possible D gene is TRBD1 (6 bases). CDR1 is SGDLS, CDR2 YYNGEE, per germline. There are 15 residues in the CDR3. V was cut by 0 bases and J by 6 bases, with 15 bases left in between. CDR3 in amino acids: CASSVAPVGGDGYTF. CDR3 DNA sequence: TGTGCCAGCAGCGTAGCCCCCGTTGGGGGCGATGGCTACACCTTC.

The V call is TRBV5-1, the J call TRBJ2-1, with TRBD1 matching over 10 bases. From germline, CDR1 is SGHRS and CDR2 YFSETQ. Trimming at V came to 2 bases and at J to 7 bases, leaving 9 bases not matched to a gene. The CDR3 contains 16 residues. Here the CDR3 DNA reads TGCGCCAGCAGCTTAACCGGGACAGGGGTCGTAAATGAGCAGTTCTTC. It translates to CASSLTGTGVVNEQFF.

This clonotype occurred a few times. The gene calls are TRBV19 and TRBJ1-5; 7 bases align to TRBD1. Germline assignment: CDR1 LNHDA and CDR2 SQIVND (reference sequence). The J segment lost 6 bases and the V segment lost 0 bases, leaving 11 bases of the junction unmatched. This CDR3 has 17 residues. CDR3 loop: CASSIEITGAGIQPQHF. For the CDR3, the DNA is TGTGCCAGTAGTATAGAGATAACAGGGGCAGGGATTCAGCCCCAGCATTTT.

The chain has TRBV10-3 and TRBJ2-5, with TRBD2 matching 7 bases. CDR1 is ENHRY, CDR2 SYGVKD, per germline. The CDR3 is 11 amino acids. Trimming took 11 bases from V and 3 from J; bases not matched to a gene: 3. CDR3 coding DNA: TGTGCCTCGGGGGGAAAAGAGACCCAGTACTTC. It encodes CASGGKETQYF.

The sample holds a few counts of this clonotype. The chain carries TRBV4-2 and TRBJ2-4, with 11 bases lining up with TRBD2. The end of the DNA is better explained by TRBJ2-7, so the J call may be wrong. This CDR3 has 16 amino acids. Germline values: CDR1 LGHNA, CDR2 YNFKEQ. The CDR3 DNA reads TGTGCCAGCAGCCCATCGACTAGCGGGGTTTTGTACGAGCAGTACTTC. This codes for CASSPSTSGVLYEQYF.

The V and J genes are TRBV24-1 and TRBJ2-1, with a weak D call TRBD2 (6 bases). V shed 5 bases and J shed 5 bases, with 9 bases lying between them. This CDR3 has 13 amino acids. The germline gives CDR1 KGHDR, CDR2 SFDVKD. This chain's CDR3 is CATSVGEDNEQFF. CDR3 nucleotides: TGTGCCACCAGTGTAGGGGAGGACAATGAGCAGTTCTTC.

This clonotype has ten or more counts. This chain uses TRBV20-1 with TRBJ2-7, with a possible D match to TRBD1 (5 bases). V was shortened by 7 bases and J by 0 bases, with 13 bases between the two germline ends. The CDR3 loop spans 13 amino acids. Per the germline V gene, CDR1 is DFQATT and CDR2 is SNEGSKA (reference sequence). Here the CDR3 DNA reads TGCAGTGGCTACGACAGCCTCTCCTACGAGCAGTACTTC. This translates into CSGYDSLSYEQYF.

The chain couples TRBV20-1 to TRBJ1-6; D possibly corresponds to TRBD1 (5 bases). V was shortened by 4 bases and J by 8 bases, with 12 bases between the two germline ends. This CDR3 spans 13 amino acids. Germline V gene data show CDR1 as DFQATT and CDR2 as SNEGSKA (reference sequence). Here the CDR3 DNA reads TGCAGTGCTACAGGGATAGGAGATTCACCCCTCCACTTT. Translation gives CSATGIGDSPLHF.

The chain couples TRBV7-9 to TRBJ2-1; D gene ambiguous. Between the trimmed V and J ends, which lost 0 bases and 4 bases, there was a span of 10 bases. The CDR3 consists of 15 residues. Germline V gene sequence: CDR1 SEHNR, CDR2 FQNEAQ (reference sequence). The CDR3 nucleotides are TGTGCCAGCAGCTTAGCTCCTCTGGGTTACAATGAGCAGTTCTTC. Its protein is CASSLAPLGYNEQFF. The full variable domain, with the rest looked up from reference TRBV7-9 and TRBJ2-1, is DTGVSQNPRHKITKRGQNVTFRCDPISEHNRLYWYRQTLGQGPEFLTYFQNEAQLEKSRLLSDRFSAERPKGSFSTLEIQRTEQGDSAMYLCASSLAPLGYNEQFFGPGTRLTVL.

This sequence joins TRBV12-3 or TRBV12-4 and TRBJ1-2; D is unresolved. V dropped 6 bases and J dropped 2 bases, with 10 bases sitting between them. This CDR3 is 13 amino acids long. CDR3 residues: CASSSGRNYGYTF. DNA of the CDR3: TGTGCCAGCAGCTCTGGACGGAACTATGGCTACACCTTC.

At least ten counts were recorded for this clonotype. The chain recombines TRBV20-1 with TRBJ2-1; possibly TRBD2 for D (6 bases). This CDR3 spans 13 amino acids. Trimming stripped 3 bases from V and 5 bases from J, with 11 bases between. Germline V gene lookup returns CDR1 DFQATT and CDR2 SNEGSKA (reference sequence). The CDR3, as DNA: TGCAGTGCTAGTCGGGGGTTCGACAATGAGCAGTTCTTC. Translation: CSASRGFDNEQFF.

Comments on this clonotype: One junction end does not reproduce the germline sequence, and a read error may be involved. J is TRBJ2-7 and V is TRBV12-3 or TRBV12-4, with TRBD2 identical over 7 bases. There are 15 residues in the CDR3. CDR3 sequence reads: CASTLGLVRPDEQYF. CDR3 nucleotide sequence: TGTGCCAGCACCCTAGGACTAGTGAGACCAGACGAGCAGTATTTC.

The chain is built from TRBV20-1 and TRBJ1-2; D possibly corresponds to TRBD1 (6 bases). Germline CDR1 is DFQATT and CDR2 is SNEGSKA (reference sequence). V was pared by 5 bases and J by 2 bases, with 18 bases between. The CDR3 has 15 residues. CDR3 bases: TGCAGTGCTTTACCCGGGGGGCAGCTGAACTATGGCTACACCTTC. Translated: CSALPGGQLNYGYTF.

The V gene is TRBV12-3 or TRBV12-4, the J gene TRBJ1-1, with 7 bases lining up with TRBD1. J gave up 5 bases and V 6 bases, and 6 bases lay outside the gene matches. The CDR3 is 13 residues long. This chain's CDR3 is CASSTQGSTEAFF. The CDR3 bases are TGTGCCAGCAGCACACAGGGGTCTACTGAAGCTTTCTTT.

This clonotype was observed a few times. The CDR3 is CASSYGEVEQFF. The CDR3 region has the DNA TGTGCCAGCAGTTACGGAGAAGTTGAGCAGTTCTTC. The chain is built from TRBV6-2 or TRBV6-3 and TRBJ2-1; D is unresolved. The CDR3 is 12 amino acids. Trimming removed 2 bases from V and 9 bases from J, with 8 bases in between. The V gene's germline CDR1 is MNHEY and CDR2 SVGEGT.

A few counts support this clonotype. The CDR3 loop reads CASSRGSETDTQYF. The DNA for the CDR3 is TGTGCCAGCTCGCGGGGCAGCGAAACAGATACGCAGTATTTT. The chain recombines TRBV6-5 with TRBJ2-3; TRBD2 is a possible D gene (6 bases). Germline CDR1 and CDR2: MNHEY and SVGAGI. This CDR3 spans 14 amino acids. Trimming shortened V by 8 bases and J by 3 bases, and 15 bases separated the two germline ends.

This chain joins TRBV7-2 and TRBJ1-5; 7 bases map to TRBD1. Germline values: CDR1 SGHTA, CDR2 FQGNSA. The CDR3 sequence is 16 residues long. The V and J ends lost 4 bases and 5 bases, in that order; junction bases with no gene match: 11. The CDR3 nucleotides are TGTGCCAGCAGCTACCAGACAGGGAGGGGTGATCAGCCCCAGCATTTT. Residues: CASSYQTGRGDQPQHF. The whole variable domain, filled in from reference TRBV7-2 and TRBJ1-5, reads GAGVSQSPSNKVTEKGKDVELRCDPISGHTALYWYRQSLGQGLEFLIYFQGNSAPDKSGLPSDRFSAERTGGSVSTLTIQRTQQEDSAVYLCASSYQTGRGDQPQHFGDGTRLSIL.

The rearrangement links TRBV27 to TRBJ2-3; D is possibly TRBD2 (6 bases). Between the trimmed V and J ends, which lost 5 bases and 2 bases, there was a span of 14 bases. Germline CDR1 is MNHEY and CDR2 is SMNVEV (reference sequence). The CDR3 runs 15 residues. The CDR3 DNA is TGTGCCAGCAGTCAGACGGGAGCCACCACAGATACGCAGTATTTT. It translates to CASSQTGATTDTQYF.

The J gene is TRBJ2-7, the V gene TRBV11-3; 8 bases match TRBD2. In germline, CDR1 is SGHNT, CDR2 YENEEA. V gave up 3 bases and J gave up 0 bases; unmatched junction bases: 7. The CDR3 length is 16 residues. The CDR3 loop is CASSFMAGGLSYEQYF. CDR3 bases: TGTGCCAGCAGCTTTATGGCGGGAGGCCTCTCCTACGAGCAGTACTTC.

This clonotype showed up just a few times. V and J are TRBV9 and TRBJ2-1; 8 bases align to TRBD2. This CDR3 comprises 16 residues. With V trimmed by 4 bases and J by 1 base, 7 bases remained unmatched. Germline V gene sequence: CDR1 SGDLS, CDR2 YYNGEE. CDR3 bases: TGTGCCAGCAGCCCAAGCGGGAGTGAGTCCTACAATGAGCAGTTCTTC. This codes for CASSPSGSESYNEQFF.

This clonotype came up once. The DNA for the CDR3 is TGTGCCAGCAGCTTTCCCAGGGGGCGGGGTGGCTACACCTTC. Protein sequence: CASSFPRGRGGYTF. The V and J genes are TRBV7-2 and TRBJ1-2; 8 bases line up with TRBD1. This CDR3 has 14 amino acids. Losses at the gene ends were 3 bases for V and 7 bases for J; bases not matched to a gene: 7. Germline V gene sequence: CDR1 SGHTA, CDR2 FQGNSA.